The next 16 T cell receptor beta chains were all read from a single sample in a study of shared clonotypes between healthy human individuals. Produced via immunoSEQ multiplex PCR; TCRdb's table is partial and in-frame only. The repertoire holds about 2.4 million clones, with 80% to 95% as singletons. The sequencing input was naive CD4+ T cells from PBMCs. As to subset: CD45RA+ positively selected. The receptors originated from a man aged 18 to 29 in good health. Some clones in this sample may be carry-over from other donors' samples.

The chain uses TRBV7-2 and TRBJ1-5; D uncertain. With 5 bases removed from V and 0 bases from J, the gap between germline ends came to 8 bases. Per germline, CDR1 SGHTA and CDR2 FQGNSA. This CDR3 has 14 residues. CDR3 sequence (DNA): TGTGCCAGCAGCCTCCGGGGTAGCAATCAGCCCCAGCATTTT. Its protein is CASSLRGSNQPQHF.

The J gene is TRBJ1-1, the V gene TRBV18; D unresolved. There are 13 residues in the CDR3. Trimming removed 4 bases from V and 4 bases from J, with 10 bases in between. The germline CDR1 and CDR2 sequences are KGHSH and LQKENI. CDR3 amino acids: CASSLGVPTEAFF. DNA of the CDR3: TGTGCCAGCTCACTGGGAGTCCCCACTGAAGCTTTCTTT.

On this clone itself: This specimen includes other DNA sequences encoding the same CDR3. V gene TRBV19 combines with J gene TRBJ1-5, with D unclear. Trimming took 5 bases from V and 4 from J, leaving 6 bases between them. This CDR3 comprises 12 residues. In germline, CDR1 is LNHDA, CDR2 SQIVND (reference sequence). CDR3: CASSFSNQPQHF. The CDR3 nucleotides are TGTGCCAGTAGTTTTTCGAATCAGCCCCAGCATTTT. Full variable domain (missing parts from reference TRBV19 and TRBJ1-5): DGGITQSPKYLFRKEGQNVTLSCEQNLNHDAMYWYRQDPGQGLRLIYYSQIVNDFQKGDIAEGYSVSREKKESFPLTVTSAQKNPTAFYLCASSFSNQPQHFGDGTRLSIL.

This sequence joins TRBV7-8 and TRBJ2-5; 8 nucleotides line up with TRBD2. The CDR3 is 14 residues long. Trimming at V came to 5 bases and at J to 4 bases, leaving 6 bases not matched to a gene. Germline-derived CDR1 and CDR2 are SGHVS and FQNEAQ. The CDR3 protein is CASSPPAGGETQYF. CDR3 DNA: TGTGCCAGCAGCCCCCCGGCGGGGGGAGAGACCCAGTACTTC. Full variable domain (remainder filled in from reference TRBV7-8 and TRBJ2-5): GAGVSQSPRYKVAKRGQDVALRCDPISGHVSLFWYQQALGQGPEFLTYFQNEAQLDKSGLPSDRFFAERPEGSVSTLKIQRTQQEDSAVYLCASSPPAGGETQYFGPGTRLLVL.

V usage is TRBV19 and J usage is TRBJ2-5, with 10 positions matching TRBD2. The V segment lost 3 bases and the J segment 1 base; nucleotides outside the gene matches: 5. Germline CDR1 LNHDA, CDR2 SQIVND (reference sequence). The CDR3 totals 16 residues. CDR3 amino acids: CASSISSSGGQETQYF. CDR3 coding DNA: TGTGCCAGTAGTATTTCGTCTAGCGGGGGCCAAGAGACCCAGTACTTC.

This clone has only a few counts. This chain links TRBV7-9 with TRBJ1-1; D unresolved. Trimming shortened V by 3 bases and J by 5 bases, and 10 bases separated the two germline ends. Germline V gene sequence: CDR1 SEHNR, CDR2 FQNEAQ (reference sequence). The CDR3 sequence is 13 residues long. This CDR3 reads CASSFHGETEAFF. CDR3 in DNA: TGTGCCAGCAGCTTTCATGGGGAGACTGAAGCTTTCTTT.

The sample holds one count of this clone. V and J are TRBV6-1 and TRBJ1-1; TRBD1 matches at 8 bases. Germline V lookup: CDR1 MNHNS, CDR2 SASEGT. Trimming at V came to 7 bases and at J to 7 bases, leaving 14 bases not matched to a gene. CDR3 size: 15 residues. This chain's CDR3 is CASTILQTGAVEAFF. The CDR3 DNA reads TGTGCCAGCACTATCCTTCAGACAGGGGCGGTTGAAGCTTTCTTT.

The chain joins TRBV5-6 to TRBJ2-1; no clear D gene. The CDR3 totals 12 residues. V was shortened by 1 base and J by 10 bases, with 9 bases between the two germline ends. Germline-derived CDR1 and CDR2 are SGHDT and YYEEEE. The CDR3 DNA is TGTGCCAGCAGCTTGCGCCTTTCGGAGCAGTTCTTC. Protein product: CASSLRLSEQFF.

This clone was found once. This sequence joins TRBV2 and TRBJ2-1, with D perhaps TRBD1 (6 bases). The CDR3 spans 13 residues. Germline values: CDR1 SNHLY, CDR2 FYNNEI. V was clipped by 4 bases and J by 6 bases, with 10 bases between them. The CDR3 DNA follows: TGTGCCAGCAGTGCCGAAGGGGGCAATGAGCAGTTCTTC. As protein: CASSAEGGNEQFF.

The rearrangement uses TRBV5-4 and TRBJ2-1; no definite D call. The CDR3 is made up of 16 amino acids. With 4 bases removed from V and 5 bases from J, the gap between germline ends came to 19 bases. Germline values: CDR1 SGHNT, CDR2 YYREEE (reference sequence). The CDR3 region has the DNA TGTGCCAGCAGCACTGATATAAGCCTCGCGAACAATGAGCAGTTCTTC. Translation gives CASSTDISLANNEQFF.

In DNA, the CDR3 is TGTGCCAGCAGTTACGACATAAATCAGCCCCAGCATTTT. It translates to CASSYDINQPQHF. The rearrangement links TRBV6-5 to TRBJ1-5; D gene uncertain. CDR3 size: 13 residues. Trimming removed 2 bases from V and 4 bases from J, with 6 bases in between. Germline CDR1 reads MNHEY; CDR2 reads SVGAGI.

This clone was detected a few times. CDR3 in amino acids: CASSAGTQETQYF. The CDR3, as DNA: TGCGCCAGCAGCGCAGGGACCCAAGAGACCCAGTACTTC. The chain recombines TRBV5-1 with TRBJ2-5; D is perhaps TRBD1 or TRBD2 (5 bases each). The germline V and J ends were trimmed by 4 bases and 1 base, with 8 bases remaining between them. CDR3 length equals 13 residues. The germline gives CDR1 SGHRS, CDR2 YFSETQ.

The V and J genes are TRBV7-2 and TRBJ2-2; TRBD1 agrees at 8 bases. Germline V gene sequence: CDR1 SGHTA, CDR2 FQGNSA. The CDR3 runs to 16 residues. Losses at the gene ends were 6 bases for V and 2 bases for J; bases not matched to a gene: 8. CDR3 DNA: TGTGCCAGCAGTATCCAGGGGACAGGCAACACCGGGGAGCTGTTTTTT. Its translation is CASSIQGTGNTGELFF.

The chain carries TRBV28 and TRBJ2-1; a possible D gene is TRBD2 (6 bases). CDR3 length: 15 residues. The V end lost 5 bases, the J end lost 5 bases, and 16 bases lay between the germline ends. The V gene's germline CDR1 is MDHEN and CDR2 SYDVKM. The CDR3 nucleotides read TGTGCCAGCAGTCCAAGAGGAGGGGTAAACAATGAGCAGTTCTTC. It encodes CASSPRGGVNNEQFF. The variable domain in full, completed from reference TRBV28 and TRBJ2-1, reads DVKVTQSSRYLVKRTGEKVFLECVQDMDHENMFWYRQDPGLGLRLIYFSYDVKMKEKGDIPEGYSVSREKKERFSLILESASTNQTSMYLCASSPRGGVNNEQFFGPGTRLTVL.

The chain joins TRBV11-1 to TRBJ2-1; 10 bases are a match to TRBD2. The germline V gene encodes CDR1 SGHAT and CDR2 FQDESV (reference sequence). V gave up 5 bases and J gave up 7 bases; unmatched junction bases: 11. The CDR3 runs 16 residues. The CDR3 DNA follows: TGTGCCAGCAGCGATCAGGGGACTAGCGTGACAAATGAGCAGTTCTTC. Its protein product is CASSDQGTSVTNEQFF.

Here the CDR3 reads CAWRRQTEAFF. As DNA, the CDR3 is TGTGCCTGGAGAAGACAGACTGAAGCTTTCTTT. The chain recombines TRBV30 with TRBJ1-1, with D perhaps matching TRBD1 (5 bases). This CDR3 comprises 11 residues. V lost 3 bases and J 5 bases, leaving 7 bases between the germline ends. The germline V gene has CDR1 GTSNPN and CDR2 SVGIG (reference sequence).